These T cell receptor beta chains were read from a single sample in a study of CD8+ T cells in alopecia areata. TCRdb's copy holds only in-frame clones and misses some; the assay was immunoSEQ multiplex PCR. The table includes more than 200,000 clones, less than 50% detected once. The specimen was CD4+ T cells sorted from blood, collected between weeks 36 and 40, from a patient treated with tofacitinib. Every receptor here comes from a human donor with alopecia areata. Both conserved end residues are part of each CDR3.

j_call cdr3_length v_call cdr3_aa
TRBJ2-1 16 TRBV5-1 CASSSLTGESYNEQFF
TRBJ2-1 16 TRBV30 CAWSTLAGYAYNEQFF
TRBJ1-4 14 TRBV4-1 CASSHVENGEKLFF
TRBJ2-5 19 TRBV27 CASSSLRGLAGGAIETQYF
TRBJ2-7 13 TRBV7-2 CASSLGQVYEQYF
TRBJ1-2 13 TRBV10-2 CASSPDRARGYTF
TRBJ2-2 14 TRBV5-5 CASSLGVNTGELFF
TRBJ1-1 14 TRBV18 CASSRRGQNTEAFF
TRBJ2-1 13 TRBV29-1 CSVVRDREGEQFF
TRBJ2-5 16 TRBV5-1 CASSLQGASLMETQYF
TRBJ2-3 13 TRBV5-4 CASSLRGTDTQYF
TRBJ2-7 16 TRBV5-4 CASSLAPGRLSYEQYF
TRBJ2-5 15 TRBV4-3 CASSQATGARETQYF
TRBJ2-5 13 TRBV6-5 CASSLASPETQYF
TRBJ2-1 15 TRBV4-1 CASSQAGTAYNEQFF
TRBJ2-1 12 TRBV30 CAWSVEGEKGFF
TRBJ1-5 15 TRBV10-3 CAISGAAGRDQPQHF
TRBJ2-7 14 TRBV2 CASSEETGAYEQYF
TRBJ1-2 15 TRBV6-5 CASSGEQGPFGGYTF
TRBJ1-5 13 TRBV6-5 CASSERGGQPQHF
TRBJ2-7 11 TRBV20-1 CSALRTYEQYF
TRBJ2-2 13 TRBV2 CASSRDTTGELFF
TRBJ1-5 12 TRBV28 CASSLENQPQHF
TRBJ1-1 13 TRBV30 CAWNVRPREEAFF
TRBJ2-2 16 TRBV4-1 CASSQKWGTYTGELFF
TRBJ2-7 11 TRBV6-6 CASSDIGEQYF
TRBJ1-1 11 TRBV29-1 CSVERAGEAFF
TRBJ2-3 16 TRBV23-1 CASNHWLAGRTDTQYF
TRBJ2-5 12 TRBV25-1 CASSEGLGLQYF
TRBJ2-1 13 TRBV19 CASSSAFYNEQFF
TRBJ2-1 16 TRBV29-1 CSVTLGAGVSYNEQFF
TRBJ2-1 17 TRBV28 CASSYPTSGRARNEQFF
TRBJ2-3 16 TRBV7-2 CASSFLWGEATDTQYF
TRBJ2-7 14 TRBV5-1 CASRLGQVNYEQYF
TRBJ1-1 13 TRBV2 CAKDRGRGTEAFF
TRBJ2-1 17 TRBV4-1 CASSQDEEGIGYNEQFF
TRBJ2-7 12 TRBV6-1 CASSQDGYEQYF
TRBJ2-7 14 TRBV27 CASSLFGQRNEQYF
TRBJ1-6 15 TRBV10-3 CAISFRDGNNSPLHF
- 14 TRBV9 CASSVSGTEYEQYF
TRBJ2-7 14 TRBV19 CASSIMDRDGEQYF
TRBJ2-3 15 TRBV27 CASKPDRASTDTQYF
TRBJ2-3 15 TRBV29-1 CSVDRRDRGTDTQYF
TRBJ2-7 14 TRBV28 CASRGWASSYEQYF
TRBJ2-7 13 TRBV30 CASGFNSIYEQYF
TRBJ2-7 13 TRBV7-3 CASSPRPGSEQYF
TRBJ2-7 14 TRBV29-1 CSVETTGVAYEQYF
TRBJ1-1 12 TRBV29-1 CSCFWGNTEAFF
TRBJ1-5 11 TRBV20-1 CSARGHPAQHF
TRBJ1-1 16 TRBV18 CASSRGQGAPGTEAFF
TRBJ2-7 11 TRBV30 CAWSVVDEQYF
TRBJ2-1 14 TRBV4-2 CASSQGRARNEQFF